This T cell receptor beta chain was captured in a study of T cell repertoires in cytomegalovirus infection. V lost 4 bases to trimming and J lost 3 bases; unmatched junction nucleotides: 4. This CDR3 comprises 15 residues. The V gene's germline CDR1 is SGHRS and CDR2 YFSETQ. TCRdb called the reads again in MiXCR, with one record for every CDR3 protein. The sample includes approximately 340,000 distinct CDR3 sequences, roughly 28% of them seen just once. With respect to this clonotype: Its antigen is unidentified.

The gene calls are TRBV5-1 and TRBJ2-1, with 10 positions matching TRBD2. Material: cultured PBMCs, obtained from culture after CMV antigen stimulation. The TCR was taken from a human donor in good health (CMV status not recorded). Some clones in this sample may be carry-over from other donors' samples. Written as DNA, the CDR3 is TGCGCCAGCAGCCCAGCGGGAGGGTTCTACAATGAGCAGTTCTTC. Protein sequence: CASSPAGGFYNEQFF.